This T cell receptor (beta chain) was identified during a study of blood T cell repertoires in COVID-19. Study-level background: Acute-phase and convalescent COVID-19 samples originated in the United States, Italy and Spain. Nucleic acid was either cDNA or gDNA, and it came from T cells, B-cell-depleted T cells, or PBMCs.

This CDR3 is built from 13 residues. Trimming removed 9 bases from V and 5 bases from J, with 15 bases in between. Germline CDR1 is KGHDR and CDR2 is SFDVKD. In the source study's methods: Reference gene primer amplification yielded estimated nucleated cell counts. Data came from immunoSEQ multiplex PCR; TCRdb stores just in-frame clones and leaves some out. V and J calls plus clone size are reproduced from that table; the DNA served to infer D and trimming. The sample yields hundreds of thousands of clones, roughly 90% seen once. Sequencing input: peripheral blood. The receptor was derived from a woman between 70 and 85 years old with COVID-19, enrolled during active disease. The rearrangement joins TRBV24-1 to TRBJ2-5; maybe TRBD1 (6 bases). The CDR3 reads CATARGNLETQYF. CDR3 in DNA: TGTGCCACCGCGAGGGGGAATCTGGAGACCCAGTACTTC.